This paragraph covers one T cell receptor beta chain sequence. Participants reported their clinical history, and cohort assignment relied on those reports. Donors in Cohort 3 who had recovered were those with two negative PCRs, healthcare professional clearance, or resolution of their symptoms. In germline, CDR1 is SGHTA, CDR2 FQGNSA. The CDR3 extends over 16 amino acids. Deletions cut 5 bases from V and 3 bases from J, with 19 bases between. The data derive from a study of blood T cell repertoires in COVID-19. The assay was immunoSEQ multiplex PCR, and TCRdb's table has in-frame clones only and misses some. The sample shows about 250,000 clones, about 88% of them seen only once.

The TCR sequence derives from a woman between 50 and 59 years old who had recovered from COVID-19. Sequenced input: PBMCs or T cells enriched from blood (not recorded which). This rearrangement joins TRBV7-2 to TRBJ1-1; D unresolved. The CDR3 region is CASSPSRAGRDTEAFF. Here the CDR3 DNA reads TGTGCCAGCAGCCCTTCTAGGGCGGGTCGGGACACTGAAGCTTTCTTT.